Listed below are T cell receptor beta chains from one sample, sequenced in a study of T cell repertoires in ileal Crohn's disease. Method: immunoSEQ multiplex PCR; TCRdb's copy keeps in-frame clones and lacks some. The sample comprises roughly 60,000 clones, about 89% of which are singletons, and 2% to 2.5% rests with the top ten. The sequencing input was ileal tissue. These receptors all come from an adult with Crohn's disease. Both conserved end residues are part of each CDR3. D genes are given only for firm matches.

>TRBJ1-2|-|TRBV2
TGTGCCAGTAACCTCGGGAGCAACTATGGCTACACCTTC
CASNLGSNYGYTF
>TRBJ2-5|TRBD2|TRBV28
TGTGCCAGCAGTTTAGCGTCGGCTAGCGGGGGGCGTCTCAGACTTGGGACCCAGTACTTC
CASSLASASGGRLRLGTQYF
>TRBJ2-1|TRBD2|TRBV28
TGTGCCAGCTGGGAGCGGGGGGGTTTCAATGAGCAGTTCTTC
CASWERGGFNEQFF
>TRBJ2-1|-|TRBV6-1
TGTGCCAGCAGTGGGGGATGGAATAGGGGCTCCTACAATGAGCAGTTCTTC
CASSGGWNRGSYNEQFF
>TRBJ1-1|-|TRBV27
TGTGCCAGCAGCATACTACGCGGGGGGGCAAAATCTAACACTGAAGCTTTCTTT
CASSILRGGAKSNTEAFF
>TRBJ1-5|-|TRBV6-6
TGTGCCAGCACCTTGAGAACAGGACAGCCCCAGCATTTT
CASTLRTGQPQHF
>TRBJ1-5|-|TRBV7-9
TGTGCCAGCAGCTTAGATGCTTGGGCAGTCCAGCATTTT
CASSLDAWAVQHF
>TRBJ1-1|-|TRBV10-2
TGCGCCAGCAGGGAGGAGACAGTTGAAGCTTTCTTT
CASREETVEAFF
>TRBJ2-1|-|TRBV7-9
TGTGCCAGCAGCCGGCAGGACAGTGAGCACTTCTTC
CASSRQDSEHFF
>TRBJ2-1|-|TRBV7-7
TGTGCCAGCAGCTTTCAGGGCCAGGGTGAGCAGTTCTTC
CASSFQGQGEQFF
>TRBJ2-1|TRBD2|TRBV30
TGTGCCTGGAGTGGCCCCCCGCCGGGGGGACTCTTGATGGGTAGCTCCTACAATGAGCAGTTCTTC
CAWSGPPPGGLLMGSSYNEQFF
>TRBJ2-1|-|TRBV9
TGTGCCAGCAGCCAAAACAATGAGCAGTTCTTC
CASSQNNEQFF
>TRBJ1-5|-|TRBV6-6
TGTGCCAGCAGTTATGGAGGGCCCCAGCATTTT
CASSYGGPQHF
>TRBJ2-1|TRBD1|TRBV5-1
TGCGCCAGCAGCTTGACAGGGGCGAGGGTCAATGAGCAGTTCTTC
CASSLTGARVNEQFF
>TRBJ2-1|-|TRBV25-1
TGTGCCAGTGGGAGATACAATAAGCAGTTCTTC
CASGRYNKQFF
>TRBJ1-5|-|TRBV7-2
TGTGCCAGCAGCACCGTGGGGCCTCAGCCCCAGCATTTT
CASSTVGPQPQHF
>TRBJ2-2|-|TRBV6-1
TGTGCCAGCAGTGAACGCAGGACCGGGGAGCTGTTTTTT
CASSERRTGELFF
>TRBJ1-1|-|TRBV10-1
TGCGCCAGCAGTGCAACAGGGAGAACTGAAGCTTTCTTT
CASSATGRTEAFF